These 14 T cell receptor beta chains were all obtained from the same sample, sequenced in a study of blood T cell repertoires in COVID-19. Measured with immunoSEQ multiplex PCR; TCRdb has only the in-frame clones, and not every one. This table has roughly 350,000 clones, roughly 86% appearing once. The sample taken for sequencing was peripheral blood. All receptors derive from a woman aged 25-40 years with COVID-19, enrolled during active disease.

The V and J genes are TRBV27 and TRBJ1-1, with D perhaps TRBD1 (5 bases). Germline V lookup: CDR1 MNHEY, CDR2 SMNVEV (reference sequence). V dropped 8 bases and J dropped 5 bases, with 15 bases sitting between them. This CDR3 comprises 13 residues. DNA of the CDR3: TGTGCCAGCGGAATATCAGGGTATACTGAAGCTTTCTTT. Translating gives CASGISGYTEAFF.

The chain combines TRBV19 with TRBJ1-2; TRBD1 matches at 7 bases. V trimming: 9 bases; J trimming: 8 bases; junction bases outside the gene matches: 12. Germline CDR1 is LNHDA and CDR2 is SQIVND (reference sequence). CDR3 length: 13 amino acids. The CDR3 sequence is CASRDSQLGGYTF. The CDR3 DNA sequence: TGTGCCAGCCGGGACAGCCAACTGGGAGGCTACACCTTC.

The CDR3 bases are TGTGCCAGCAGCAGGGACAGGGTGGCGTACGAGCAGTACTTC. Its translation is CASSRDRVAYEQYF. The genes are TRBV5-4 and TRBJ2-7; 9 bases align to TRBD1. This CDR3 comprises 14 residues. Looked up from germline, CDR1 is SGHNT and CDR2 is YYREEE (reference sequence). The J segment lost 4 bases and the V segment lost 4 bases, leaving 6 bases of the junction unmatched.

Concerning this clone: The junction shows a germline mismatch at one end, possibly a read error. J is TRBJ1-1 and V is TRBV11-2; D call uncertain. The CDR3 consists of 13 residues. CDR1 and CDR2 (germline): SGHAT, FQNNGV. For the CDR3, the DNA is TGTGCCAGCAGCTTGGGGAGCAGGACTGGAGCTTTCTTT. Translated: CASSLGSRTGAFF.

The rearrangement joins TRBV4-3 to TRBJ2-1, with TRBD2 matching over 11 bases. CDR1 is LGHNA and CDR2 is YSLEER in the germline V gene. V dropped 0 bases and J dropped 3; count of bases not matched to a gene: 7. The length of the CDR3 is 18 residues. The CDR3 region is CASSQDPLAGGFYNEQFF. The CDR3 DNA reads TGCGCCAGCAGCCAAGACCCTCTAGCGGGAGGCTTCTACAATGAGCAGTTCTTC.

This clone was seen once. The rearrangement joins TRBV19 to TRBJ2-1, with 9 nucleotides matching TRBD2. Germline trimming cut 5 bases from V and 9 bases from J; bases unmatched to any gene: 8. Germline CDR1 is LNHDA and CDR2 is SQIVND (reference sequence). This CDR3 contains 14 residues. CDR3 region: CASSPAGGQGEQFF. DNA of the CDR3: TGTGCCAGTAGTCCAGCGGGAGGCCAGGGTGAGCAGTTCTTC.

The chain is built from TRBV2 and TRBJ2-7; 13 nucleotides align to TRBD2. The junction had 2 bases not matched to a gene; V was cut back by 6 bases and J by 6 bases. The CDR3 sequence is 13 residues long. Germline V gene data show CDR1 as SNHLY and CDR2 as FYNNEI. The chain's CDR3 is CASRGLAGIEQYF. CDR3 DNA: TGTGCCAGCAGGGGACTAGCGGGAATCGAGCAGTACTTC.

The rearrangement joins TRBV19 to TRBJ2-7; 7 bases match TRBD2. Losses at the gene ends were 1 base for V and 5 bases for J; bases not matched to a gene: 8. CDR3 length: 15 residues. Per germline, CDR1 LNHDA and CDR2 SQIVND (reference sequence). The CDR3 sequence is CASSIGGGSFDEQYF. DNA of the CDR3: TGTGCCAGTAGTATAGGGGGCGGGAGCTTCGACGAGCAGTACTTC. The entire variable domain, with the rest obtained from reference TRBV19 and TRBJ2-7, is as follows: DGGITQSPKYLFRKEGQNVTLSCEQNLNHDAMYWYRQDPGQGLRLIYYSQIVNDFQKGDIAEGYSVSREKKESFPLTVTSAQKNPTAFYLCASSIGGGSFDEQYFGPGTRLTVT.

This chain links TRBV7-2 with TRBJ2-4; TRBD1 matches 8 bases. The CDR3 runs to 16 residues. Trimming at V came to 2 bases and at J to 7 bases, leaving 10 bases not matched to a gene. Germline V gene data show CDR1 as SGHTA and CDR2 as FQGNSA. CDR3 sequence reads: CASSLTGQGSWNIQYF. Written as DNA, the CDR3 is TGTGCCAGCAGCTTAACCGGACAGGGCTCGTGGAACATTCAGTACTTC.

This clone was seen a few times. J is TRBJ1-5 and V is TRBV10-2; D call uncertain. The V end lost 3 bases, the J end lost 2 bases, and 11 bases lay between the germline ends. This CDR3 spans 15 amino acids. Germline CDR1 reads WSHSY; CDR2 reads SAAADI. The CDR3 is CASSEGVLGNQPQHF. CDR3 nucleotides: TGCGCCAGCAGTGAAGGAGTTTTGGGCAATCAGCCCCAGCATTTT.

The V gene is TRBV11-1, the J gene TRBJ2-2; 8 nucleotides match TRBD2. Germline CDR1 is SGHAT and CDR2 is FQDESV (reference sequence). The CDR3 consists of 15 residues. With 3 bases clipped from V and 1 base from J, the junction kept 1 base outside the gene matches. In nucleotides, the CDR3 is TGTGCCAGCAGCTTGCTAGCGGGGAACACCGGGGAGCTGTTTTTT. Translating gives CASSLLAGNTGELFF.

The chain uses TRBV2 and TRBJ2-7; TRBD2 agrees at 13 bases. This CDR3 comprises 17 residues. From germline, CDR1 is SNHLY and CDR2 FYNNEI. The ends lost 1 base at V and 5 bases at J; junction bases unmatched: 8. CDR3 coding DNA: TGTGCCAGCAGTGAAGTTGGACTAGCGGGAGTTAAGAACGAGCAGTACTTC. Translated, it gives CASSEVGLAGVKNEQYF.

The chain employs TRBV21-1 and TRBJ1-1; the DNA was not compared with TRBD1, the D call given in the table. TRBV21-1 is noted as a pseudogene. The CDR3 is made up of 17 amino acids. Here the CDR3 reads CASSQEGTGDKNTEAFF. CDR3 nucleotides: TGTGCCAGCAGCCAGGAGGGGACAGGGGACAAGAACACTGAAGCTTTCTTT.

The rearrangement links TRBV29-1 to TRBJ2-2, with 7 bases identical to TRBD2. Trimming cost V 5 bases and J 1 base; bases outside gene matches: 4. The CDR3 extends over 14 amino acids. Germline V gives CDR1 SQVTM, CDR2 ANQGSEA. CDR3 amino acids: CSVPRGENTGELFF. The CDR3 nucleotides read TGCAGCGTTCCCCGGGGGGAGAACACCGGGGAGCTGTTTTTT.